The 16 T cell receptor beta chains reported below all come from one sample, sequenced in a study of blood T cells in healthy people across ages. Alongside a J-beta primer mix, a sample-barcoded 5' primer served in a second PCR lasting roughly 6 to 11 cycles. TCRdb analysed the 5' RACE reads with MiXCR anew, one entry per CDR3 protein. Of 1.5 million to 2 million distinct CDR3 sequences detected, 49% appear once; the ten largest clones hold 2% to 2.5%. The sample consisted of blood. The source is a woman between 35 and 50 years old in good health.

The V gene is TRBV12-3 or TRBV12-4, the J gene TRBJ1-2; D gene ambiguous. The CDR3 loop spans 14 amino acids. Trimming took off 3 bases at V and 4 bases at J, with 12 bases between the two ends. CDR3 region: CASSFKVMSYGYTF. The CDR3 coding sequence is TGTGCCAGCAGTTTTAAGGTGATGTCCTATGGCTACACCTTC.

The genes are TRBV29-1 and TRBJ1-2; D gene ambiguous. The CDR3 covers 11 residues. Germline lookup yields CDR1 SQVTM and CDR2 ANQGSEA. V lost 5 bases and J 8 bases, leaving 12 bases between the germline ends. The CDR3 spells CSVIGGGGYTF. As DNA, the CDR3 is TGCAGCGTTATTGGCGGAGGGGGCTACACCTTC.

This clonotype was observed a few times. V usage is TRBV24-1 and J usage is TRBJ2-3; D is unresolved. The V end was cut by 4 bases, the J end by 6 bases, with 7 bases between. This CDR3 has 12 amino acids. The germline gives CDR1 KGHDR, CDR2 SFDVKD. CDR3: CATSDPRDTQYF. CDR3 bases: TGTGCCACCAGTGACCCGCGGGATACGCAGTATTTT.

The V call is TRBV6-2 or TRBV6-3, the J call TRBJ1-5, with D possibly matching TRBD1 (6 bases). The CDR3 runs to 14 residues. The V end lost 5 bases, the J end lost 7 bases, and 15 bases lay between the germline ends. CDR1 MNHEY and CDR2 SVGEGT come from the germline V gene. CDR3 nucleotide sequence: TGTGCCAGCAGTGATGAACAGGGTCGGCAGCCCCAGCATTTT. Its protein is CASSDEQGRQPQHF.

Points on this clonotype: This may arise from a read error, as a much more abundant clone is one base away. The chain joins TRBV29-1 to TRBJ2-1, with TRBD1 matching 7 bases. Looked up from germline, CDR1 is SQVTM and CDR2 is ANQGSEA. V gave up 7 bases and J gave up 7 bases; unmatched junction bases: 7. The CDR3 is 12 amino acids. The CDR3 DNA is TGCAGCGCCTTGGGACAGACGAATGAGCAGTTCTTC. It yields the protein CSALGQTNEQFF.

V is TRBV6-6 and J is TRBJ2-5, with 11 bases aligning to TRBD1. The V gene end was trimmed by 6 bases and the J gene end by 4 bases; junction bases not matched to a gene: 7. Germline lookup yields CDR1 MNHNY and CDR2 SVGAGI (reference sequence). The CDR3 runs 15 residues. The CDR3 DNA follows: TGTGCCAGCAGGAATACGGGACAGGGGGGAGAGACCCAGTACTTC. Protein sequence: CASRNTGQGGETQYF.

This chain links TRBV6-2 or TRBV6-3 with TRBJ1-5, with D tentatively TRBD1 (5 bases). The germline V gene has CDR1 MNHEY and CDR2 SVGEGT. This CDR3 has 15 residues. Trimming shortened V by 6 bases and J by 0 bases, and 12 bases separated the two germline ends. DNA of the CDR3: TGTGCCAGCAGAAAGACAGAGAATAGCAATCAGCCCCAGCATTTT. This codes for CASRKTENSNQPQHF.

The chain is built from TRBV29-1 and TRBJ2-7; D possibly uses TRBD1 or TRBD2 (5 bases each). Germline V gene sequence: CDR1 SQVTM, CDR2 ANQGSEA. The CDR3 runs 14 residues. V lost 3 bases, J lost 6 bases, and 18 bases lay in between. CDR3 nucleotide sequence: TGCAGCGTTGAGATGGGACCCCGGGGTGGCGAGCAGTACTTC. Encoded protein: CSVEMGPRGGEQYF.

The V and J genes are TRBV20-1 and TRBJ2-3; TRBD2 matches at 9 bases. This CDR3 is 15 amino acids long. Per the germline V gene, CDR1 is DFQATT and CDR2 is SNEGSKA (reference sequence). Trimming cost V 5 bases and J 3 bases; bases outside gene matches: 9. This CDR3 is CSAGLWAGGTDTQYF. Here the CDR3 DNA reads TGCAGTGCTGGCCTCTGGGCGGGGGGGACAGATACGCAGTATTTT.

There are a few counts of this clonotype. The rearrangement uses TRBV12-3 or TRBV12-4 and TRBJ2-7; 9 nucleotides agree with TRBD2. The CDR3 totals 14 residues. V lost 5 bases and J lost 5; bases outside the gene matches: 7. CDR3 sequence reads: CASSKGLASDEQYF. The DNA for the CDR3 is TGTGCCAGCAGTAAGGGACTAGCTTCAGACGAGCAGTACTTC.

This chain uses TRBV7-6 with TRBJ1-1; 7 positions agree with TRBD1. The CDR3 is 15 amino acids. Germline lookup yields CDR1 SGHVS and CDR2 FNYEAQ. Trimming at V came to 11 bases and at J to 0 bases, leaving 12 bases not matched to a gene. The CDR3 region is CACLGGDSMNTEAFF. In DNA, the CDR3 is TGTGCCTGCCTCGGGGGGGACAGCATGAACACTGAAGCTTTCTTT. Full variable domain (remainder filled in from reference TRBV7-6 and TRBJ1-1): GAGVSQSPRYKVTKRGQDVALRCDPISGHVSLYWYRQALGQGPEFLTYFNYEAQQDKSGLPNDRFSAERPEGSISTLTIQRTEQRDSAMYRCACLGGDSMNTEAFFGQGTRLTVV.

This clonotype was seen a single time. This sequence joins TRBV24-1 and TRBJ2-3, with D unresolved. V lost 5 bases to trimming and J lost 3 bases, with 11 bases between them. Looked up from germline, CDR1 is KGHDR and CDR2 is SFDVKD. The CDR3 covers 14 residues. The CDR3 loop reads CATSVGSWTDTQYF. In DNA form, the CDR3 reads TGTGCCACCAGTGTTGGTAGTTGGACAGATACGCAGTATTTT.

The chain uses TRBV6-2 or TRBV6-3 and TRBJ2-3; 14 nucleotides line up with TRBD2. V lost 6 bases, J lost 4 bases, and 3 bases stayed unmatched. Germline-derived CDR1 and CDR2 are MNHEY and SVGEGT. CDR3 length equals 15 residues. Written as DNA, the CDR3 is TGTGCCAGCAGCGGACTAGCGGGGGGTCCAGATACGCAGTATTTT. The encoded protein is CASSGLAGGPDTQYF.

The V call is TRBV20-1, the J call TRBJ2-5; possibly TRBD1 for D (5 bases). The J call could be wrong; TRBJ2-7 is a better fit for the DNA end. There are 13 residues in the CDR3. Per the germline V gene, CDR1 is DFQATT and CDR2 is SNEGSKA (reference sequence). The CDR3 DNA reads TGCAGTGCTATGTGGGGCGCGCGCCTCGAGCAGTACTTC. Its translation is CSAMWGARLEQYF.

The table lists this clonotype with a count of one. The chain has TRBV10-3 and TRBJ2-4; weak D call: TRBD1 (6 bases). The J call may be faulty, since TRBJ2-7 better matches the DNA end. Germline V gene lookup returns CDR1 ENHRY and CDR2 SYGVKD. There are 12 residues in the CDR3. The chain's CDR3 is CATMTGDYEQYF. For the CDR3, the DNA is TGTGCCACCATGACAGGTGACTACGAGCAGTACTTC.

At least ten counts were recorded for this clonotype. This chain uses TRBV13 with TRBJ2-1; D may be TRBD1 (6 bases). The germline CDR1 and CDR2 sequences are PRHDT and FYEKMQ (reference sequence). V lost 0 bases and J lost 10, with 7 bases in between. The CDR3 length is 12 residues. The CDR3 DNA reads TGTGCCAGCAGCTTAGGTACAGGGGAGCAGTTCTTC. This translates into CASSLGTGEQFF.